The rows below give T cell receptor beta chains drawn from one sample of a study of shared clonotypes between healthy human individuals. Only in-frame clones appear in the TCRdb table, and some are missing; sequencing was by immunoSEQ multiplex PCR. This sample carries about 680,000 clones, 90% to 95% of them seen once, and the ten largest clones take about 24%. Source material: naive CD8+ T cells sorted from blood. The receptors were gathered from a man aged 25-40 years in good health. The CDR3 runs from the conserved cysteine through the conserved F or W. The order of the fields is D gene, V gene, J gene, clone size, CDR3 length, CDR3 DNA, CDR3 protein. D genes are given only for firm matches. A clone size is listed for some rows: how often the clone was seen (once, few, many), or a class if it is expanded.

D gene: -
V gene: TRBV21-1
J gene: TRBJ2-3
clone size: -
CDR3 length: 14
CDR3 DNA: TGTGCCAGCAGCAAAGTAGGGGGTAGGGGTACGCAGTATTTT
CDR3 protein: CASSKVGGRGTQYF

D gene: -
V gene: TRBV29-1
J gene: TRBJ1-4
clone size: once
CDR3 length: 13
CDR3 DNA: TGCAGCGTTGCTCGGGAGATTGGGGAAAAACTGTTTTTT
CDR3 protein: CSVAREIGEKLFF

D gene: -
V gene: TRBV5-1
J gene: TRBJ2-7
clone size: -
CDR3 length: 13
CDR3 DNA: TGCGCCAGCAGCTTGCCTCCCTCGGACGAGCAGTACTTC
CDR3 protein: CASSLPPSDEQYF

D gene: -
V gene: TRBV28
J gene: TRBJ2-1
clone size: -
CDR3 length: 13
CDR3 DNA: TGTGCCAGCAGCCTGACCCTGTCCGTTGAGCAGTTCTTC
CDR3 protein: CASSLTLSVEQFF

D gene: TRBD1
V gene: TRBV15
J gene: TRBJ2-5
clone size: -
CDR3 length: 15
CDR3 DNA: TGTGCCACCAGCCGACGGGGCACAGGGGTTGAGACCCAGTACTTC
CDR3 protein: CATSRRGTGVETQYF

D gene: TRBD2
V gene: TRBV4-1
J gene: TRBJ2-1
clone size: -
CDR3 length: 15
CDR3 DNA: TGCGCCAGCAGCCTCACTAGCGGGGGGTACAATGAGCAGTTCTTC
CDR3 protein: CASSLTSGGYNEQFF

D gene: -
V gene: TRBV7-9
J gene: TRBJ2-7
clone size: -
CDR3 length: 14
CDR3 DNA: TGTGCCAGCAGCTTAGCTAAAATCCCCTACGAGCAGTACTTC
CDR3 protein: CASSLAKIPYEQYF

D gene: TRBD2
V gene: TRBV2
J gene: TRBJ2-3
clone size: -
CDR3 length: 15
CDR3 DNA: TGTGCCAGCAGCGGACTAGCTGCGGGGACAGATACGCAGTATTTT
CDR3 protein: CASSGLAAGTDTQYF

D gene: -
V gene: TRBV7-2
J gene: TRBJ2-6
clone size: once
CDR3 length: 13
CDR3 DNA: TGTGCCAGCAGCCCCCTCGGGGCCAACGTCCTGACTTTC
CDR3 protein: CASSPLGANVLTF

D gene: -
V gene: TRBV5-1
J gene: TRBJ1-5
clone size: -
CDR3 length: 15
CDR3 DNA: TGCGCCAGCTCGGAGTCCGGACTCCTCAATCAGCCCCAGCATTTT
CDR3 protein: CASSESGLLNQPQHF

D gene: -
V gene: TRBV9
J gene: TRBJ2-1
clone size: -
CDR3 length: 17
CDR3 DNA: TGTGCCAGCAGCGGAACTCAGCCCGTCGTATCCTACAATGAGCAGTTCTTC
CDR3 protein: CASSGTQPVVSYNEQFF

D gene: -
V gene: TRBV7-6
J gene: TRBJ1-3
clone size: -
CDR3 length: 16
CDR3 DNA: TGTGCCAGCAGCTTAGTTGGCGGCTCTTCTGGAAACACCATATATTTT
CDR3 protein: CASSLVGGSSGNTIYF

D gene: TRBD2
V gene: TRBV28
J gene: TRBJ2-7
clone size: -
CDR3 length: 17
CDR3 DNA: TGTGCCAGCAGTTTTTGGGCTAGCGGGAGGTCACACTACGAGCAGTACTTC
CDR3 protein: CASSFWASGRSHYEQYF

D gene: TRBD1
V gene: TRBV7-9
J gene: TRBJ1-5
clone size: -
CDR3 length: 14
CDR3 DNA: TGTGCCAGCAGCCCGACAGGGGGGGATCAGCCCCAGCATTTT
CDR3 protein: CASSPTGGDQPQHF

D gene: TRBD2
V gene: TRBV5-1
J gene: TRBJ2-7
clone size: -
CDR3 length: 16
CDR3 DNA: TGCGCCAGCAGCTTAACTAGCGGGGAAACTCCCTACGAGCAGTACTTC
CDR3 protein: CASSLTSGETPYEQYF

D gene: TRBD1
V gene: TRBV28
J gene: TRBJ1-2
clone size: -
CDR3 length: 16
CDR3 DNA: TGTGCCAGCAGCCCCTCAACAGGGGGAGATAACTATGGCTACACCTTC
CDR3 protein: CASSPSTGGDNYGYTF

D gene: -
V gene: TRBV6-5
J gene: TRBJ1-3
clone size: -
CDR3 length: 12
CDR3 DNA: TGTGCCAGCGGGTTCTCTGGAAACACCATATATTTT
CDR3 protein: CASGFSGNTIYF

D gene: TRBD1
V gene: TRBV2
J gene: TRBJ2-7
clone size: -
CDR3 length: 17
CDR3 DNA: TGTGCCAGCAGTGTCCCGATATCAGGGGACAGCTCCTACGAGCAGTACTTC
CDR3 protein: CASSVPISGDSSYEQYF

D gene: TRBD1
V gene: TRBV11-2
J gene: TRBJ2-7
clone size: once
CDR3 length: 16
CDR3 DNA: TGTGCCAGCAGCTTAAGTTGGGGACAGGCCCCCTACGAGCAGTACTTC
CDR3 protein: CASSLSWGQAPYEQYF

D gene: -
V gene: TRBV2
J gene: TRBJ2-7
clone size: -
CDR3 length: 14
CDR3 DNA: TGTGCCAGCCTAGAAGGACAGAACATTTACGAGCAGTACTTC
CDR3 protein: CASLEGQNIYEQYF

D gene: -
V gene: TRBV27
J gene: TRBJ2-7
clone size: -
CDR3 length: 14
CDR3 DNA: TGTGCCAGCAGTTTATTGGGGACGGACAGCGAGCAGTACTTC
CDR3 protein: CASSLLGTDSEQYF

D gene: -
V gene: TRBV15
J gene: TRBJ2-1
clone size: -
CDR3 length: 13
CDR3 DNA: TGTGCCACCAGCCGATCCGCGGCGGCGGAGCAGTTCTTC
CDR3 protein: CATSRSAAAEQFF

D gene: TRBD1
V gene: TRBV7-8
J gene: TRBJ2-7
clone size: -
CDR3 length: 13
CDR3 DNA: TGTGCCAGCAGACGGGACAGCTCCTACGAGCAGTACTTC
CDR3 protein: CASRRDSSYEQYF

D gene: TRBD2
V gene: TRBV6-5
J gene: TRBJ2-7
clone size: once
CDR3 length: 13
CDR3 DNA: TGTGCCAGCACTCAAGCGGGATCCTACGAGCAGTACTTC
CDR3 protein: CASTQAGSYEQYF

D gene: TRBD2
V gene: TRBV4-1
J gene: TRBJ2-3
clone size: -
CDR3 length: 16
CDR3 DNA: TGCGCCAGCAGCTCCCATCTAGCGGGAGAGGGAGATACGCAGTATTTT
CDR3 protein: CASSSHLAGEGDTQYF

D gene: -
V gene: TRBV28
J gene: TRBJ2-7
clone size: -
CDR3 length: 13
CDR3 DNA: TGTGCCAGCAGTTTATGGGGTAAATACGAGCAGTACTTC
CDR3 protein: CASSLWGKYEQYF

D gene: TRBD1
V gene: TRBV4-3
J gene: TRBJ2-5
clone size: -
CDR3 length: 18
CDR3 DNA: TGCGCCAGCAGCCAAGGTCAAAGGACAGGGGGGTACCAAGAGAGCCAGTACTTC
CDR3 protein: CASSQGQRTGGYQESQYF

D gene: -
V gene: TRBV7-9
J gene: TRBJ2-7
clone size: -
CDR3 length: 14
CDR3 DNA: TGTGCCAGCAGCGTTACTAGATCTTCCTACGAGCAGTACTTC
CDR3 protein: CASSVTRSSYEQYF

D gene: -
V gene: TRBV7-8
J gene: TRBJ2-5
clone size: -
CDR3 length: 16
CDR3 DNA: TGTGCCAGCAACAGACCCCGGGACCAAGCCTGGGAGACCCAGTACTTC
CDR3 protein: CASNRPRDQAWETQYF

D gene: TRBD1
V gene: TRBV29-1
J gene: TRBJ2-7
clone size: -
CDR3 length: 14
CDR3 DNA: TGCAGCGTTGAAGATGCGGGACAGGGTTATCAGCAGTACTTC
CDR3 protein: CSVEDAGQGYQQYF

D gene: -
V gene: TRBV2
J gene: TRBJ2-1
clone size: few
CDR3 length: 15
CDR3 DNA: TGTGCCAGCAGTGATTGGGTGATGGAGGACAATGAGCAGTTCTTC
CDR3 protein: CASSDWVMEDNEQFF

D gene: -
V gene: TRBV27
J gene: TRBJ2-7
clone size: -
CDR3 length: 12
CDR3 DNA: TGTGCCAGCAGTTCGGACAACTACGAGCAGTACTTC
CDR3 protein: CASSSDNYEQYF

D gene: -
V gene: TRBV7-6
J gene: TRBJ2-1
clone size: once
CDR3 length: 15
CDR3 DNA: TGTGCCAGCAGCTTCCGGGACGGTGTGGACAATGAGCAGTTCTTC
CDR3 protein: CASSFRDGVDNEQFF

D gene: TRBD2
V gene: TRBV28
J gene: TRBJ2-1
clone size: -
CDR3 length: 16
CDR3 DNA: TGTGCCAGCAGTGATAGCGGGAGGATATGGGACAATGAGCAGTTCTTC
CDR3 protein: CASSDSGRIWDNEQFF

D gene: -
V gene: TRBV5-1
J gene: TRBJ2-3
clone size: -
CDR3 length: 14
CDR3 DNA: TGCGCCAGCAGCAAGGAGACTCCTCCAGATACGCAGTATTTT
CDR3 protein: CASSKETPPDTQYF

D gene: TRBD2
V gene: TRBV7-3
J gene: TRBJ2-1
clone size: -
CDR3 length: 13
CDR3 DNA: TGTGCCAGCAGCTTCGTGACTAGCAAAGAGCAGTTCTTC
CDR3 protein: CASSFVTSKEQFF

D gene: TRBD2
V gene: TRBV7-2
J gene: TRBJ2-3
clone size: -
CDR3 length: 17
CDR3 DNA: TGTGCCAGCAGCCCGGGGACTAGCGGGACCGTCGCCAATACGCAGTATTTT
CDR3 protein: CASSPGTSGTVANTQYF

D gene: -
V gene: TRBV19
J gene: TRBJ2-7
clone size: -
CDR3 length: 13
CDR3 DNA: TGTGCCAGTAGTATCGAGATTGACTACGAGCAGTACTTC
CDR3 protein: CASSIEIDYEQYF

D gene: TRBD1
V gene: TRBV27
J gene: TRBJ1-1
clone size: -
CDR3 length: 17
CDR3 DNA: TGTGCCAGCAGTTTCGTGACAACAGGGGGTGCTGTCACTGAAGCTTTCTTT
CDR3 protein: CASSFVTTGGAVTEAFF

D gene: TRBD1
V gene: TRBV19
J gene: TRBJ2-5
clone size: -
CDR3 length: 15
CDR3 DNA: TGTGCCAGTAGTGTCCCACAGGGGCAGCAGGAGACCCAGTACTTC
CDR3 protein: CASSVPQGQQETQYF

D gene: -
V gene: TRBV4-1
J gene: TRBJ2-1
clone size: -
CDR3 length: 14
CDR3 DNA: TGCGCCACCGGCCTGTACCTCGGAGACAATGAGCAGTTCTTC
CDR3 protein: CATGLYLGDNEQFF

D gene: TRBD2
V gene: TRBV5-5
J gene: TRBJ2-7
clone size: -
CDR3 length: 14
CDR3 DNA: TGTGCCAGCAGCTTCAGACTAGCGGGAGACGAGCAGTACTTC
CDR3 protein: CASSFRLAGDEQYF